This record covers a single TCR beta chain. Its target is unknown. Together with a sample-barcoded 5' primer, a J-beta primer mix was included in a second PCR lasting roughly 7 to 11 cycles. MiXCR, run by TCRdb on the 5' RACE reads, gives a single entry per CDR3 protein. The table has about 720,000 distinct CDR3 sequences, 22% seen once. This specimen comes from a study of blood T cells in healthy people across ages. Study conclusions and caveats: Long-lived donors exceeded aged donors in naive CD4+ cells and diversity.

With 0 bases removed from V and 2 bases from J, the gap between germline ends came to 13 bases. The CDR3 extends over 16 amino acids. CDR1 is KGHSH and CDR2 is LQKENI in the germline V gene. Sequencing used blood. The rearrangement uses TRBV18 and TRBJ2-5; maybe TRBD1 (5 bases). The clonotype comes from a man in his 70s in good health. The CDR3 sequence is CASSPPGAGNQETQYF. CDR3 bases: TGTGCCAGCTCACCACCTGGGGCAGGAAATCAAGAGACCCAGTACTTC.